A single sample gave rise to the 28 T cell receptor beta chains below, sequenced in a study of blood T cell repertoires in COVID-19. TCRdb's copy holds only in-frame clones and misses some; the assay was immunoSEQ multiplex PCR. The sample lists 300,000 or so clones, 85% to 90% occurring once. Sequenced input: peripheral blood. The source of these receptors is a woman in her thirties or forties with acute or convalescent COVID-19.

The CDR3 sequence is CASSLTVGLDEQFF. The CDR3 nucleotides are TGCGCCAGCAGCTTGACGGTCGGACTGGATGAGCAGTTCTTC. The chain is built from TRBV5-1 and TRBJ2-1; weak D call: TRBD2 (5 bases). Germline V lookup: CDR1 SGHRS, CDR2 YFSETQ. This CDR3 is 14 amino acids long. Trimming left V 1 base short and J 8 bases short, with 13 bases between.

The CDR3 nucleotides read TGTGCCAGTAGTGCGTCCGGACAGGCCTACGAGCAGTACGTC. Translating it yields CASSASGQAYEQYV. This chain links TRBV19 with TRBJ2-7, with 7 bases aligning to TRBD1. The CDR3 runs 14 residues. CDR1 is LNHDA and CDR2 is SQIVND in the germline V gene (reference sequence). V dropped 5 bases and J dropped 2; count of bases not matched to a gene: 6.

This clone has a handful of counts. The CDR3 spells CASSSRSSYNSPLHF. DNA for the CDR3: TGTGCCAGCAGTTCAAGGAGCTCCTATAATTCACCCCTCCACTTT. The chain carries TRBV27 and TRBJ1-6; no clear D gene. V lost 4 bases to trimming and J lost 0 bases, with 7 bases between them. The CDR3 consists of 15 residues. Germline CDR1 MNHEY, CDR2 SMNVEV (reference sequence).

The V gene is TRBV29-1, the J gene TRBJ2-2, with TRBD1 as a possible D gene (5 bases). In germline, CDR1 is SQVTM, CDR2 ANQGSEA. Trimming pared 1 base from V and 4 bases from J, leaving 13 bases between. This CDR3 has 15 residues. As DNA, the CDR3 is TGCAGCGTTGAAGCATCAGGGCTGGGCACCGGGGAGCTGTTTTTT. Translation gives CSVEASGLGTGELFF.

The CDR3 nucleotides are TGTGCCAGCAGCCAATTTAGCGGGGGGTTCTACGAGCAGTACGTC. Its translation is CASSQFSGGFYEQYV. V and J are TRBV3-1 (or the pseudogene TRBV3-2) and TRBJ2-7, with TRBD2 matching over 10 bases. The CDR3 length is 15 residues. J lost 3 bases, V lost 2 bases, and 4 bases had no gene match. Germline V gene lookup returns CDR1 LGHDT and CDR2 YNNKEL (reference sequence).

CDR3 region: CASSPPIREEAFF. The CDR3 DNA follows: TGTGCCAGCTCACCACCTATCCGGGAAGAAGCTTTCTTT. The chain uses TRBV18 and TRBJ1-1; D gene uncertain. Germline CDR1 reads KGHSH; CDR2 reads LQKENI. V lost 0 bases and J 8 bases, leaving 10 bases between the germline ends. This CDR3 has 13 residues.

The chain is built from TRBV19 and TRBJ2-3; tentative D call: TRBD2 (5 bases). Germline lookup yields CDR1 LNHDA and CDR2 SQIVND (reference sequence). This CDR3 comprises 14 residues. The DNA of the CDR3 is TGTGCTACGCGCCGGGGTGGCCCCACAGATACGCAGTATTTT. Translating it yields CATRRGGPTDTQYF.

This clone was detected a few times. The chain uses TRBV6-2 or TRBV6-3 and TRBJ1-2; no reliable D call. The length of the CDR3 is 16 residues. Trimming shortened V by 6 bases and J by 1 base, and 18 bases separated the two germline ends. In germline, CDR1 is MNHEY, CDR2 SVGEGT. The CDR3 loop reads CASSHSIPRFNYGYTF. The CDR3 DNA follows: TGTGCCAGCAGCCACTCGATCCCACGTTTTAACTATGGCTACACCTTC.

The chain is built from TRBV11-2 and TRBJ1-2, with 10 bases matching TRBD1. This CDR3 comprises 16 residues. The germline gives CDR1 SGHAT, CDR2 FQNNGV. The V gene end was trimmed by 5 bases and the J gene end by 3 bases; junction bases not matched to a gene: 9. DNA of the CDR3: TGTGCCAGCAGCCCGGGACAGGGGTTCTCTGACTATGGCTACACCTTC. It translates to CASSPGQGFSDYGYTF.

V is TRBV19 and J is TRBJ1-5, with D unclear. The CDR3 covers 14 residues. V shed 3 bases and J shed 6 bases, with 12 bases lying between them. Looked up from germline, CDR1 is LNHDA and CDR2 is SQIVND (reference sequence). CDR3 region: CASSMAGLSQPQHF. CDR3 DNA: TGTGCCAGTAGTATGGCAGGACTTAGTCAGCCCCAGCATTTT. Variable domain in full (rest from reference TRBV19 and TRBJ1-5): DGGITQSPKYLFRKEGQNVTLSCEQNLNHDAMYWYRQDPGQGLRLIYYSQIVNDFQKGDIAEGYSVSREKKESFPLTVTSAQKNPTAFYLCASSMAGLSQPQHFGDGTRLSIL.

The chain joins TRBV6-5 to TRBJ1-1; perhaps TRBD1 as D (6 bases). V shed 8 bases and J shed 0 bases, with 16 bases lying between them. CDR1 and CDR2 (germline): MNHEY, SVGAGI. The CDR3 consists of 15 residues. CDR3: CASVRGGTMNTEAFF. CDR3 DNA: TGTGCCAGCGTTCGAGGGGGAACTATGAACACTGAAGCTTTCTTT.

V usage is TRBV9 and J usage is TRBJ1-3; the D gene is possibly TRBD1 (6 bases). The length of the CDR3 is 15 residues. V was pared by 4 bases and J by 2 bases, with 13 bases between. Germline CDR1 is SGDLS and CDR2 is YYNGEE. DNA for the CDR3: TGTGCCAGCAGCCCAACCGGGACAACTGGAAACACCATATATTTT. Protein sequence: CASSPTGTTGNTIYF. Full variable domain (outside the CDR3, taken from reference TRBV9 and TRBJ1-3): DSGVTQTPKHLITATGQRVTLRCSPRSGDLSVYWYQQSLDQGLQFLIQYYNGEERAKGNILERFSAQQFPDLHSELNLSSLELGDSALYFCASSPTGTTGNTIYFGEGSWLTVV.

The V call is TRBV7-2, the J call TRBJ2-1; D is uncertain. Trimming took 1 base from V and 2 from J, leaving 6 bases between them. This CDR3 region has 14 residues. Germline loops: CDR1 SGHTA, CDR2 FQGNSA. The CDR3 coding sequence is TGTGCCAGCAGCTTAGACAATACCTACAATGAGCAGTTCTTC. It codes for CASSLDNTYNEQFF.

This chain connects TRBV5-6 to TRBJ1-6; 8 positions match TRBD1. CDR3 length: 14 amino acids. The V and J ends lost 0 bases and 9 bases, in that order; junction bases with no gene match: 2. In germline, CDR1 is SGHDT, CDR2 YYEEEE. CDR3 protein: CASSLDRGSSPLHF. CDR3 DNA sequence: TGTGCCAGCAGCTTGGACAGGGGGTCTTCACCCCTCCACTTT.

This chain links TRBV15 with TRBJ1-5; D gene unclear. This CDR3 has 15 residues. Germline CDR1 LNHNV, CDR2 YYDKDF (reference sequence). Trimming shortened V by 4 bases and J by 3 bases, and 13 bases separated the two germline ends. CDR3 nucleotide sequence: TGTGCCACCAGCATGGACTTATCCCCCAATCAGCCCCAGCATTTT. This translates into CATSMDLSPNQPQHF.

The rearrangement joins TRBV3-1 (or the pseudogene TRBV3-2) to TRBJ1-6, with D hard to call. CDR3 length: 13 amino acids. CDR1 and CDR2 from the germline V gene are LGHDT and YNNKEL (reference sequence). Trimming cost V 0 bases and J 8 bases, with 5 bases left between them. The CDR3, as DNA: TGTGCCAGCAGCCAAGACCCGGATTCACCCCTCCACTTT. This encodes CASSQDPDSPLHF.

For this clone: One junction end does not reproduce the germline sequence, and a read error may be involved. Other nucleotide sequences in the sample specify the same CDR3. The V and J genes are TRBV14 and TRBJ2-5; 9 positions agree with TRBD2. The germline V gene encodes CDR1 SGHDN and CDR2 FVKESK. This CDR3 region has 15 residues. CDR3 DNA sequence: TGTGCTAGCAGCCGGGCGCGGGGGGGCCGAGAGACCCAGTACTTC. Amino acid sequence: CASSRARGGRETQYF.

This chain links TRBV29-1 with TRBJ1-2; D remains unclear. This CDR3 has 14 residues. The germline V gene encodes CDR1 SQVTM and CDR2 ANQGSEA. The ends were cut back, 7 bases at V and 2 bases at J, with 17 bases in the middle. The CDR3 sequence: CSALSGRANYGYTF. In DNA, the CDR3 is TGCAGCGCCCTCTCCGGCAGAGCGAACTATGGCTACACCTTC.

The CDR3 here is CASSDRRGTKGDTQYF. The CDR3 DNA is TGTGCCAGTAGTGATCGGCGGGGGACTAAGGGAGATACGCAGTATTTT. The genes are TRBV19 and TRBJ2-3; 7 bases align to TRBD2. Germline V gives CDR1 LNHDA, CDR2 SQIVND (reference sequence). V lost 5 bases and J lost 5; bases outside the gene matches: 13. The CDR3 is 16 amino acids.

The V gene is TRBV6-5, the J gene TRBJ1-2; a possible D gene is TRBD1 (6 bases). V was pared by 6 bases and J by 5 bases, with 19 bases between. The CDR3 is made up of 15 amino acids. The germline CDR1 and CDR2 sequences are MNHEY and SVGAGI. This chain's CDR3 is CASRKNREGEYGYTF. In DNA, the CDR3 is TGTGCCAGCAGGAAGAACAGGGAGGGCGAGTATGGCTACACCTTC.

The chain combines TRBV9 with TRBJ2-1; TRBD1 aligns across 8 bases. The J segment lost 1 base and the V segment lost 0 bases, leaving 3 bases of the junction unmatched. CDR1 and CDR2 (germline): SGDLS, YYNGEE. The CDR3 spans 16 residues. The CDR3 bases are TGTGCCAGCAGCGTAGAACAGGGGGTATCCTACAATGAGCAGTTCTTC. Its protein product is CASSVEQGVSYNEQFF.

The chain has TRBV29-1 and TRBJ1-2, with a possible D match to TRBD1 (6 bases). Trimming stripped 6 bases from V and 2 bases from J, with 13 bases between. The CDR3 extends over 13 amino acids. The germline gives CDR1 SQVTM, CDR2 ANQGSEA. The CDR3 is CSVRGEGNYGYTF. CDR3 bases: TGCAGCGTGAGGGGGGAGGGCAACTATGGCTACACCTTC. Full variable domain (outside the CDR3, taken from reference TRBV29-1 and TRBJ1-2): SAVISQKPSRDICQRGTSLTIQCQVDSQVTMMFWYRQQPGQSLTLIATANQGSEATYESGFVIDKFPISRPNLTFSTLTVSNMSPEDSSIYLCSVRGEGNYGYTFGSGTRLTVV.

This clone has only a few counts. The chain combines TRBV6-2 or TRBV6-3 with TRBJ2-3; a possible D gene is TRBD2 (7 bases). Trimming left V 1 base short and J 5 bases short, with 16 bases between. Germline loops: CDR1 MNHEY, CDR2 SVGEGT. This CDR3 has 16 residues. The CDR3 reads CASSYLRGALRDTQYF. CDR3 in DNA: TGTGCCAGCAGTTACTTACGGGGGGCCCTCCGAGATACGCAGTATTTT.

The CDR3 loop is CASSLGAGPSGNTIYF. Written as DNA, the CDR3 is TGCGCCAGCAGCTTGGGAGCAGGTCCCTCTGGAAACACCATATATTTT. This chain joins TRBV5-1 and TRBJ1-3, with unresolved D. The CDR3 length is 16 residues. Trimming pared 0 bases from V and 0 bases from J, leaving 10 bases between. The V gene's germline CDR1 is SGHRS and CDR2 YFSETQ.

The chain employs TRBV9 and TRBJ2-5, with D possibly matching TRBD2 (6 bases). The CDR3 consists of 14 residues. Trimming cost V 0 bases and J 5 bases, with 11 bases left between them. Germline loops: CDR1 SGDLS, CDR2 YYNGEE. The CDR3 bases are TGTGCCAGCAGCGTAGGAGGTAGCGGTGAGACCCAGTACTTC. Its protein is CASSVGGSGETQYF.

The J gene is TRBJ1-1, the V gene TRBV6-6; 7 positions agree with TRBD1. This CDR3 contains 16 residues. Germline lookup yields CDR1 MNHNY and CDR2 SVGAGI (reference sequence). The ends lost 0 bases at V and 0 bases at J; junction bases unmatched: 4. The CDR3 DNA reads TGTGCCAGCAGTTACTCGCTGGGACAGATGAACACTGAAGCTTTCTTT. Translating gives CASSYSLGQMNTEAFF.

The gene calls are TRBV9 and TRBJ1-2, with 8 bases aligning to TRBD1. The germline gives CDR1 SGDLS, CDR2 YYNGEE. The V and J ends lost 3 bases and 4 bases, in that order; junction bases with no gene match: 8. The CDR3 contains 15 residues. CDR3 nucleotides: TGTGCCAGCAGCGCCCGGACAGGGCAAAGCTATGGCTACACCTTC. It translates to CASSARTGQSYGYTF.

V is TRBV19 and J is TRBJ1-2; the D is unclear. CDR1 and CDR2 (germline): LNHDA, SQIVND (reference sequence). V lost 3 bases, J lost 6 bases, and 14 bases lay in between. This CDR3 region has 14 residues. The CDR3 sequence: CASSIGSRMHGYTF. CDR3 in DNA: TGTGCCAGTAGTATTGGGAGCAGGATGCATGGCTACACCTTC.